These 20 T cell receptor beta chains were sequenced from one sample in a study of shared clonotypes between healthy human individuals. CD8 cells classed as naive were CD45RO-negative and positively selected for CCR7, excluding terminally differentiated effector memory CD45RA+ cells. Sequenced by immunoSEQ multiplex PCR; TCRdb stores in-frame clones only, minus some. The data hold about 2.1 million clones, with 85% to 95% observed a single time. Material: naive CD8+ T cells from PBMCs. The receptor source for this set is a man between 18 and 35 years old in good health. Some clones in this sample may be carry-over from other donors' samples.

Written as DNA, the CDR3 is TGTGCCAGCAGTTTATGGGTCACCGGGGAGCTGTTTTTT. It translates to CASSLWVTGELFF. The V gene is TRBV28, the J gene TRBJ2-2; D not resolved. Germline CDR1 reads MDHEN; CDR2 reads SYDVKM. The V end was cut by 0 bases, the J end by 4 bases, with 3 bases between. The CDR3 runs 13 residues.

This chain joins TRBV7-9 and TRBJ1-3; D is perhaps TRBD1 (5 bases). Germline V gene sequence: CDR1 SEHNR, CDR2 FQNEAQ (reference sequence). This CDR3 has 15 residues. Deletions cut 4 bases from V and 0 bases from J, with 10 bases between. CDR3 in amino acids: CASSSGRISGNTIYF. CDR3 in DNA: TGTGCCAGCAGCTCGGGACGGATCTCTGGAAACACCATATATTTT.

The CDR3 spells CASSSRQNRQNTEAFF. The CDR3 bases are TGTGCCAGCAGTTCGAGACAGAACCGACAGAACACTGAAGCTTTCTTT. The genes are TRBV27 and TRBJ1-1, with D perhaps matching TRBD1 (5 bases). Germline values: CDR1 MNHEY, CDR2 SMNVEV (reference sequence). Deletions cut 4 bases from V and 1 base from J, with 16 bases between. The CDR3 loop spans 16 amino acids.

J is TRBJ2-5 and V is TRBV4-2, with a possible D match to TRBD2 (5 bases). Looked up from germline, CDR1 is LGHNA and CDR2 is YNFKEQ. V lost 0 bases and J lost 1, with 15 bases in between. This CDR3 contains 17 residues. The CDR3 nucleotides read TGTGCCAGCAGCCAAGATCTTACTAGATCAACCCAAGAGACCCAGTACTTC. Its translation: CASSQDLTRSTQETQYF.

The chain recombines TRBV2 with TRBJ2-7; 7 bases fit TRBD1. Germline values: CDR1 SNHLY, CDR2 FYNNEI. There are 14 residues in the CDR3. The V and J ends lost 3 bases and 6 bases, in that order; junction bases with no gene match: 8. The CDR3 DNA reads TGTGCCAGCAGTGACTATGGGCAGGGGGTCGAGCAGTACTTC. This gives the protein CASSDYGQGVEQYF. Complete variable domain (other parts from reference TRBV2 and TRBJ2-7): EPEVTQTPSHQVTQMGQEVILRCVPISNHLYFYWYRQILGQKVEFLVSFYNNEISEKSEIFDDQFSVERPDGSNFTLKIRSTKLEDSAMYFCASSDYGQGVEQYFGPGTRLTVT.

The CDR3 reads CASSRRTGETGELFF. CDR3 DNA sequence: TGTGCCAGCAGCCGCCGAACAGGAGAAACCGGGGAGCTGTTTTTT. The rearrangement joins TRBV4-2 to TRBJ2-2; D possibly corresponds to TRBD1 (5 bases). V dropped 4 bases and J dropped 5 bases, with 14 bases sitting between them. The length of the CDR3 is 15 residues. Germline V lookup: CDR1 LGHNA, CDR2 YNFKEQ.

The chain recombines TRBV28 with TRBJ2-1; D might be TRBD1 (6 bases). V was cut by 6 bases and J by 6 bases, with 15 bases left in between. This CDR3 comprises 14 residues. The germline CDR1 and CDR2 sequences are MDHEN and SYDVKM. CDR3 protein: CASSQGRPTNEQFF. As DNA, the CDR3 is TGTGCCAGCAGCCAGGGGCGCCCGACCAATGAGCAGTTCTTC.

V and J are TRBV5-6 and TRBJ2-3; tentatively, D is TRBD2 (5 bases). Per germline, CDR1 SGHDT and CDR2 YYEEEE. Trimming stripped 4 bases from V and 5 bases from J, with 14 bases between. The CDR3 has 14 amino acids. The CDR3 here is CASSLLREQDTQYF. CDR3 bases: TGTGCCAGCAGCCTCCTGAGGGAACAAGATACGCAGTATTTT.

This chain links TRBV11-2 with TRBJ2-7, with D possibly being TRBD1 or TRBD2 (6 bases each). Germline-derived CDR1 and CDR2 are SGHAT and FQNNGV. The ends were cut back, 5 bases at V and 3 bases at J, with 20 bases in the middle. The CDR3 has 16 amino acids. In DNA, the CDR3 is TGTGCCAGCAGCCCCAAGGTGGGGGCGGACTACTACGAGCAGTACTTC. It codes for CASSPKVGADYYEQYF.

The chain combines TRBV11-2 with TRBJ2-7; the D gene is possibly TRBD2 (5 bases). Trimming removed 5 bases at V and 5 bases at J, with 16 bases between. In germline, CDR1 is SGHAT, CDR2 FQNNGV. The CDR3 extends over 14 amino acids. The CDR3 nucleotides read TGTGCCAGCAGCCCTAGCCGGACGTGGAACGAGCAGTACTTC. This encodes CASSPSRTWNEQYF.

As to this clone: Other DNA sequences of this sample code for an identical CDR3. The chain combines TRBV7-9 with TRBJ2-2; no clear D gene. The CDR3 sequence is 14 residues long. Trimming stripped 0 bases from V and 2 bases from J, with 4 bases between. Germline CDR1 SEHNR, CDR2 FQNEAQ (reference sequence). CDR3 sequence: CASSLAVNTGELFF. CDR3 DNA: TGTGCCAGCAGCTTAGCGGTAAACACCGGGGAGCTGTTTTTT.

V usage is TRBV27 and J usage is TRBJ1-2; D might be TRBD1 (6 bases). Germline V CDR1 and CDR2: MNHEY, SMNVEV (reference sequence). This CDR3 spans 13 amino acids. With 2 bases removed from V and 8 bases from J, the gap between germline ends came to 12 bases. The CDR3 nucleotides are TGTGCCAGCAGTTTACGGGGGCCGGGGGGCTACACCTTC. It translates to CASSLRGPGGYTF.

As to this clone: Other DNA sequences within the sample encode an identical CDR3. The gene calls are TRBV27 and TRBJ1-4; 10 positions match TRBD1. Germline V gene sequence: CDR1 MNHEY, CDR2 SMNVEV (reference sequence). The CDR3 covers 14 residues. V was pared by 6 bases and J by 7 bases, with 5 bases of the junction left unmatched. The CDR3 DNA reads TGTGCCAGCAGCTGGACAGGGGGTGGTGAAAAACTGTTTTTT. Translating it yields CASSWTGGGEKLFF.

The chain couples TRBV27 to TRBJ2-5, with 7 bases fitting TRBD2. The CDR3 covers 14 residues. The germline gives CDR1 MNHEY, CDR2 SMNVEV (reference sequence). V was clipped by 3 bases and J by 5 bases; unmatched bases: 6. The CDR3: CASSLLMGGETQYF. CDR3 in DNA: TGTGCCAGCAGTTTGCTAATGGGAGGGGAGACCCAGTACTTC.

The rearrangement uses TRBV5-6 and TRBJ1-5; TRBD1 matches 8 bases. Trimming at V came to 3 bases and at J to 1 base, leaving 3 bases not matched to a gene. Germline-derived CDR1 and CDR2 are SGHDT and YYEEEE. The CDR3 has 15 residues. CDR3 nucleotides: TGTGCCAGCAGCTGGGGGACAGGAAGCAATCAGCCCCAGCATTTT. This sequence encodes CASSWGTGSNQPQHF. The complete variable domain, with remaining parts taken from reference TRBV5-6 and TRBJ1-5, reads DAGVTQSPTHLIKTRGQQVTLRCSPKSGHDTVSWYQQALGQGPQFIFQYYEEEERQRGNFPDRFSGHQFPNYSSELNVNALLLGDSALYLCASSWGTGSNQPQHFGDGTRLSIL.

This sequence joins TRBV10-2 and TRBJ2-7; TRBD2 matches at 7 bases. The trim removed 4 bases at V and 1 base at J, leaving 4 bases unmatched. Per germline, CDR1 WSHSY and CDR2 SAAADI. CDR3 length: 14 residues. CDR3 sequence (DNA): TGCGCCAGCAGTGGGGGAGGGCCATCCTACGAGCAGTACTTC. Translated, it gives CASSGGGPSYEQYF.

The chain links TRBV30 to TRBJ1-2; 7 nucleotides match TRBD1. The CDR3 covers 14 residues. J gave up 6 bases and V 2 bases, and 9 bases lay outside the gene matches. Germline assignment: CDR1 GTSNPN and CDR2 SVGIG (reference sequence). CDR3 nucleotides: TGTGCCTGGAGTTGGCCAGGGGGTATGGATGGCTACACCTTC. Translation: CAWSWPGGMDGYTF.

This chain joins TRBV7-9 and TRBJ2-1; no clear D gene. The CDR3 loop spans 15 amino acids. Trimming took off 5 bases at V and 0 bases at J, with 11 bases between the two ends. CDR1 is SEHNR and CDR2 is FQNEAQ in the germline V gene (reference sequence). The chain's CDR3 is CASSERTDSYNEQFF. Here the CDR3 DNA reads TGTGCCAGCAGCGAGAGGACCGACTCCTACAATGAGCAGTTCTTC.

V gene TRBV6-4 combines with J gene TRBJ2-3; no definite D call. With 4 bases removed from V and 0 bases from J, the gap between germline ends came to 11 bases. Germline values: CDR1 MRHNA, CDR2 SNTAGT. The CDR3 is 15 residues long. This CDR3 is CASSVTRTSTDTQYF. The CDR3 region has the DNA TGTGCCAGCAGTGTGACTCGCACTAGCACAGATACGCAGTATTTT.

The CDR3 is CASSVGGRIYEQYF. CDR3 bases: TGTGCCAGCAGCGTAGGCGGGAGAATATACGAGCAGTACTTC. The genes are TRBV9 and TRBJ2-7, with 7 bases lining up with TRBD2. V was clipped by 0 bases and J by 4 bases; unmatched bases: 4. CDR3 length: 14 residues. Germline CDR1 SGDLS, CDR2 YYNGEE. Full variable domain (rest looked up from reference TRBV9 and TRBJ2-7): DSGVTQTPKHLITATGQRVTLRCSPRSGDLSVYWYQQSLDQGLQFLIQYYNGEERAKGNILERFSAQQFPDLHSELNLSSLELGDSALYFCASSVGGRIYEQYFGPGTRLTVT.